Below are 26 T cell receptor beta chains sequenced from a single sample in a study of T cell changes during pregnancy in multiple sclerosis. Some clones are missing from TCRdb's copy, which holds only in-frame ones; the method was immunoSEQ multiplex PCR. The sample holds tens of thousands of clones, about 92% seen once. The sample here was CD4+ T cells from peripheral blood mononuclear cells, taken in the second trimester of pregnancy. Receptors were obtained from a female donor with multiple sclerosis, enrolled in a pregnancy study.

The gene calls are TRBV5-1 and TRBJ2-1, with a possible D match to TRBD2 (6 bases). Trimming left V 0 bases short and J 6 bases short, with 13 bases between. Per the germline V gene, CDR1 is SGHRS and CDR2 is YFSETQ. There are 15 residues in the CDR3. Here the CDR3 DNA reads TGCGCCAGCAGCTTGGATGGGCGGGGAGTCAATGAGCAGTTCTTC. Translating gives CASSLDGRGVNEQFF. The full variable domain, with the rest looked up from reference TRBV5-1 and TRBJ2-1, is KAGVTQTPRYLIKTRGQQVTLSCSPISGHRSVSWYQQTPGQGLQFLFEYFSETQRNKGNFPGRFSGRQFSNSRSEMNVSTLELGDSALYLCASSLDGRGVNEQFFGPGTRLTVL.

The sample holds one count of this clone. This chain joins TRBV4-2 and TRBJ1-3; D gene ambiguous. The ends were cut back, 0 bases at V and 0 bases at J, with 9 bases in the middle. Germline V gene data show CDR1 as LGHNA and CDR2 as YNFKEQ. CDR3 size: 16 residues. CDR3 bases: TGTGCCAGCAGCCAAGATTCATCGGTCTCTGGAAACACCATATATTTT. It specifies CASSQDSSVSGNTIYF.

Here the CDR3 reads CASSRTPSYLGEQYF. CDR3 nucleotide sequence: TGTGCCAGCAGCCGAACTCCGAGCTACCTCGGGGAGCAGTACTTC. The chain recombines TRBV7-2 with TRBJ2-7; no firm D call. This CDR3 is built from 15 residues. The V end was cut by 5 bases, the J end by 7 bases, with 21 bases between. The germline gives CDR1 SGHTA, CDR2 FQGNSA.

The chain joins TRBV2 to TRBJ1-2; TRBD1 might be the D (5 bases). The CDR3 covers 14 residues. CDR1 is SNHLY and CDR2 is FYNNEI in the germline V gene. V lost 0 bases and J lost 4, with 9 bases in between. Written as DNA, the CDR3 is TGTGCCAGCAGTGAAGCGCGGAGGGGCTATGGCTACACCTTC. Translation: CASSEARRGYGYTF.

The gene calls are TRBV11-1 and TRBJ2-7, with 7 bases aligning to TRBD1. The germline V gene has CDR1 SGHAT and CDR2 FQDESV (reference sequence). The length of the CDR3 is 14 residues. The V segment lost 5 bases and the J segment 1 base; nucleotides outside the gene matches: 5. CDR3 loop: CASSVSQGSYEQYF. As DNA, the CDR3 is TGTGCCAGCAGCGTATCACAGGGGTCCTACGAGCAGTACTTC.

The chain combines TRBV7-9 with TRBJ2-6, with 9 bases lining up with TRBD2. Per the germline V gene, CDR1 is SEHNR and CDR2 is FQNEAQ (reference sequence). Trimming cost V 6 bases and J 4 bases; bases outside gene matches: 13. The CDR3 has 18 residues. The CDR3 region has the DNA TGTGCCAGCAGTCGCGGGGGGGAGGGTTCTGCGGGGGCCAACGTCCTGACTTTC. Protein product: CASSRGGEGSAGANVLTF.

This chain connects TRBV18 to TRBJ2-7; the D gene is possibly TRBD2 (6 bases). The V end lost 2 bases, the J end lost 7 bases, and 15 bases lay between the germline ends. CDR1 KGHSH and CDR2 LQKENI come from the germline V gene. This CDR3 has 14 residues. CDR3 sequence (DNA): TGTGCCAGCTCACCAGGCACCCCGCGGGAAGAGCAGTACTTC. Its protein product is CASSPGTPREEQYF.

The V and J genes are TRBV5-1 and TRBJ2-2; TRBD2 aligns across 7 bases. This CDR3 comprises 15 residues. With V trimmed by 6 bases and J by 4 bases, 9 bases remained unmatched. The germline CDR1 and CDR2 sequences are SGHRS and YFSETQ. The CDR3 is CASNWAGDSTGELFF. For the CDR3, the DNA is TGCGCCAGCAACTGGGCGGGAGACAGCACCGGGGAGCTGTTTTTT.

The chain links TRBV7-2 to TRBJ1-5; no clear D. Trimming shortened V by 2 bases and J by 4 bases, and 6 bases separated the two germline ends. The germline V gene encodes CDR1 SGHTA and CDR2 FQGNSA. There are 13 residues in the CDR3. CDR3 loop: CASSLLVNQPQHF. In DNA, the CDR3 is TGTGCCAGCAGCTTACTCGTAAATCAGCCCCAGCATTTT.

The genes are TRBV7-2 and TRBJ2-7; the match to TRBD2 covers 7 bases. CDR3 length equals 13 residues. In germline, CDR1 is SGHTA, CDR2 FQGNSA. The ends lost 5 bases at V and 6 bases at J; junction bases unmatched: 7. CDR3 amino acids: CASSIPGGGEQYF. The DNA for the CDR3 is TGTGCCAGCAGCATTCCGGGCGGGGGCGAGCAGTACTTC.

The rearrangement links TRBV19 to TRBJ2-2; 7 nucleotides line up with TRBD2. The V gene end was trimmed by 5 bases and the J gene end by 5 bases; junction bases not matched to a gene: 8. Germline V gene sequence: CDR1 LNHDA, CDR2 SQIVND (reference sequence). The CDR3 length is 15 residues. The CDR3 bases are TGTGCCAGTAGTCCCCGGGGAGGGCTAACCGGGGAGCTGTTTTTT. This encodes CASSPRGGLTGELFF.

The rearrangement joins TRBV18 to TRBJ1-2; 7 bases line up with TRBD1. V was clipped by 2 bases and J by 3 bases; unmatched bases: 0. Germline V gene lookup returns CDR1 KGHSH and CDR2 LQKENI. This CDR3 is built from 13 residues. CDR3 in DNA: TGTGCCAGCTCACCAGGGACAGACTATGGCTACACCTTC. This gives the protein CASSPGTDYGYTF.

V gene TRBV7-8 combines with J gene TRBJ2-3; the match to TRBD2 covers 9 bases. V was pared by 5 bases and J by 8 bases, with 14 bases of the junction left unmatched. The CDR3 loop spans 16 amino acids. Germline-derived CDR1 and CDR2 are SGHVS and FQNEAQ. The CDR3 spells CASSPLAGARQGTQYF. The CDR3 DNA follows: TGTGCCAGCAGCCCATTAGCGGGGGCCCGGCAAGGTACGCAGTATTTT.

The rearrangement uses TRBV5-4 and TRBJ2-7, with 8 nucleotides matching TRBD1. V lost 4 bases to trimming and J lost 5 bases; unmatched junction nucleotides: 8. There are 14 residues in the CDR3. Germline assignment: CDR1 SGHNT and CDR2 YYREEE (reference sequence). The CDR3 spells CASSQAGGWNEQYF. The CDR3 DNA is TGTGCCAGCAGCCAGGCAGGGGGCTGGAACGAGCAGTACTTC. Complete variable domain (other parts from reference TRBV5-4 and TRBJ2-7): ETGVTQSPTHLIKTRGQQVTLRCSSQSGHNTVSWYQQALGQGPQFIFQYYREEENGRGNFPPRFSGLQFPNYSSELNVNALELDDSALYLCASSQAGGWNEQYFGPGTRLTVT.

This chain joins TRBV20-1 and TRBJ1-1, with D possibly matching TRBD1 (6 bases). In germline, CDR1 is DFQATT, CDR2 SNEGSKA (reference sequence). Between the trimmed V and J ends, which lost 4 bases and 5 bases, there was a span of 8 bases. The CDR3 sequence is 11 residues long. The CDR3 nucleotides read TGCAGTGCTAAAAGGGGGACTGAAGCTTTCTTT. It encodes CSAKRGTEAFF.

The chain recombines TRBV19 with TRBJ2-6, with D maybe TRBD1 (5 bases). Trimming cost V 5 bases and J 4 bases, with 9 bases left between them. In germline, CDR1 is LNHDA, CDR2 SQIVND (reference sequence). This CDR3 contains 14 residues. In nucleotides, the CDR3 is TGTGCCAGTAGTGGAAGGGGAGGGGCCAACGTCCTGACTTTC. Encoded protein: CASSGRGGANVLTF.

This clone occurred once. V is TRBV7-9 and J is TRBJ1-4; 8 bases fit TRBD1. The length of the CDR3 is 14 residues. The ends lost 0 bases at V and 7 bases at J; junction bases unmatched: 1. Germline CDR1 SEHNR, CDR2 FQNEAQ (reference sequence). The CDR3 DNA sequence: TGTGCCAGCAGCTTAGCACAGGGGGGTGAAAAACTGTTTTTT. It translates to CASSLAQGGEKLFF. Based on the CDR3 plus reference TRBV7-9 and TRBJ1-4, the full variable domain is DTGVSQNPRHKITKRGQNVTFRCDPISEHNRLYWYRQTLGQGPEFLTYFQNEAQLEKSRLLSDRFSAERPKGSFSTLEIQRTEQGDSAMYLCASSLAQGGEKLFFGSGTQLSVL.

V is TRBV5-1 and J is TRBJ1-6; the D gene is possibly TRBD1 (6 bases). The CDR3 is 17 residues long. The germline V and J ends were trimmed by 4 bases and 0 bases, with 14 bases remaining between them. Per the germline V gene, CDR1 is SGHRS and CDR2 is YFSETQ. This chain's CDR3 is CASSARQESSYNSPLHF. CDR3 DNA: TGCGCCAGCAGCGCCCGACAGGAGAGCTCCTATAATTCACCCCTCCACTTT.

J is TRBJ1-2 and V is TRBV9, with D maybe TRBD1 (6 bases). Germline CDR1 reads SGDLS; CDR2 reads YYNGEE. Trimming shortened V by 4 bases and J by 8 bases, and 30 bases separated the two germline ends. The CDR3 loop spans 18 amino acids. Here the CDR3 reads CASSSLIPGGAYEMGYTF. As DNA, the CDR3 is TGTGCCAGCAGCTCTCTTATACCGGGGGGGGCCTATGAGATGGGCTACACCTTC.

This chain connects TRBV5-6 to TRBJ1-4; 8 bases agree with TRBD1. After removal of 4 bases from V and 11 bases from J, the junction contained 7 bases not matched to a gene. There are 13 residues in the CDR3. Germline assignment: CDR1 SGHDT and CDR2 YYEEEE. The DNA for the CDR3 is TGTGCCAGCAGCCTTGGACAGGGAAACAAACTGTTTTTT. Its translation is CASSLGQGNKLFF.

This clone showed up just once. The V and J genes are TRBV2 and TRBJ1-5; 8 bases match TRBD1. The CDR3 is 13 residues long. The germline V gene has CDR1 SNHLY and CDR2 FYNNEI. V lost 7 bases, J lost 4 bases, and 3 bases stayed unmatched. The CDR3 loop is CASTRTGNQPQHF. The CDR3 nucleotides read TGTGCCAGCACCCGGACAGGGAATCAGCCCCAGCATTTT. Looking up the rest from reference TRBV2 and TRBJ1-5 gives the full variable domain: EPEVTQTPSHQVTQMGQEVILRCVPISNHLYFYWYRQILGQKVEFLVSFYNNEISEKSEIFDDQFSVERPDGSNFTLKIRSTKLEDSAMYFCASTRTGNQPQHFGDGTRLSIL.

V is TRBV5-1 and J is TRBJ2-3, with D tentatively TRBD1 (5 bases). The CDR3 runs to 16 residues. Per the germline V gene, CDR1 is SGHRS and CDR2 is YFSETQ. Trimming stripped 2 bases from V and 1 base from J, with 14 bases between. As DNA, the CDR3 is TGCGCCAGCAGCTTCGGATCCGGCAGGGGCACAGATACGCAGTATTTT. It codes for CASSFGSGRGTDTQYF.

This chain connects TRBV2 to TRBJ1-4; 7 bases line up with TRBD1. Germline V lookup: CDR1 SNHLY, CDR2 FYNNEI. The trim removed 3 bases at V and 3 bases at J, leaving 10 bases unmatched. The CDR3 is 17 residues long. CDR3 bases: TGTGCCAGCAGTGAGGTCCCGGGACAGTCCCCTAATGAAAAACTGTTTTTT. Residues: CASSEVPGQSPNEKLFF.

V usage is TRBV10-1 and J usage is TRBJ2-7, with 10 nucleotides matching TRBD1. After removal of 2 bases from V and 0 bases from J, the junction contained 1 base not matched to a gene. CDR3 length: 15 amino acids. CDR1 is WNHNN, CDR2 SYGVQD, per germline (reference sequence). Here the CDR3 reads CASSEGTGASYEQYF. In DNA form, the CDR3 reads TGCGCCAGCAGTGAGGGGACAGGGGCCTCCTACGAGCAGTACTTC.

The chain joins TRBV27 to TRBJ1-1; the D is unclear. The CDR3 contains 17 residues. V shed 3 bases and J shed 1 base, with 18 bases lying between them. Per the germline V gene, CDR1 is MNHEY and CDR2 is SMNVEV (reference sequence). As DNA, the CDR3 is TGTGCCAGCAGTTTTATCCGCGGGAGCCTATCGAACACTGAAGCTTTCTTT. It yields the protein CASSFIRGSLSNTEAFF.

This rearrangement joins TRBV27 to TRBJ1-1, with 7 bases identical to TRBD1. The J segment lost 10 bases and the V segment lost 3 bases, leaving 5 bases of the junction unmatched. Germline CDR1 reads MNHEY; CDR2 reads SMNVEV (reference sequence). The CDR3 extends over 12 amino acids. The CDR3 reads CASSFLGQLAFF. The CDR3 nucleotides are TGTGCCAGCAGTTTTTTGGGACAGCTAGCTTTCTTT.